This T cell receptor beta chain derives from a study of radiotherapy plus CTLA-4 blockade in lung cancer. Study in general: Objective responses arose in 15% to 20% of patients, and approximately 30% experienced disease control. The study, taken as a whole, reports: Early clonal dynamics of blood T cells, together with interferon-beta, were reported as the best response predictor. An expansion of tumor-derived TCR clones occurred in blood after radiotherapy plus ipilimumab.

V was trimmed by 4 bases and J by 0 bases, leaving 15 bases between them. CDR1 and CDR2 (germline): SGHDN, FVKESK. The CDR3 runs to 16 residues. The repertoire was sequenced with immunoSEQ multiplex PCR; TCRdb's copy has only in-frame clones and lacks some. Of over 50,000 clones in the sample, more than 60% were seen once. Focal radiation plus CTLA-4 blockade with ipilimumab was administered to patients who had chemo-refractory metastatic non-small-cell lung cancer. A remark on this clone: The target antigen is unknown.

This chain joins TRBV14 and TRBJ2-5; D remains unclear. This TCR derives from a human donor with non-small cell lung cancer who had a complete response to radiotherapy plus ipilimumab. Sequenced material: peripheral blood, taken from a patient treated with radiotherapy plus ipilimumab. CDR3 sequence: CASSPDSDWYQETQYF. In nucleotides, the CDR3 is TGTGCCAGCAGCCCTGATTCCGACTGGTACCAAGAGACCCAGTACTTC. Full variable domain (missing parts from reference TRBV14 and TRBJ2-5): EAGVTQFPSHSVIEKGQTVTLRCDPISGHDNLYWYRRVMGKEIKFLLHFVKESKQDESGMPNNRFLAERTGGTYSTLKVQPAELEDSGVYFCASSPDSDWYQETQYFGPGTRLLVL.